Following are 32 T cell receptor beta chains from one sample sequenced in a study of T cells in women clearing cervical HPV infection. TCRdb keeps only in-frame clones here, not all; method: immunoSEQ multiplex PCR. This sample contains 40,000 to 55,000 clones. The sequenced sample was blood buffy coat. These receptors all stem from a woman aged 18 to 75 with a cervical HPV16 infection that either progressed to CIN3+ or cleared (not recorded which).

Notes on this clone: The DNA ends 3 residues before the CDR3 does, and the rest of the CDR3 is filled in from the germline J gene. V and J are TRBV5-1 and TRBJ1-1, with 9 bases lining up with TRBD1. The V gene end was trimmed by 8 bases and the J gene end by 5 bases; junction bases not matched to a gene: 7. Germline loops: CDR1 SGHRS, CDR2 YFSETQ. The CDR3 is made up of 13 amino acids. The CDR3 region is CASSRTGETEAFF. The covered CDR3 bases are TGCGCCAGTAGTAGGACAGGGGAAACTGAA.

To note about this clone: The read stops 3 residues short of the end of the CDR3; the missing end is completed from the germline J gene. This chain connects TRBV6-2 or TRBV6-3 to TRBJ2-5; 10 positions match TRBD2. Germline V gives CDR1 MNHEY, CDR2 SVGEGT. The V segment lost 6 bases and the J segment 5 bases; nucleotides outside the gene matches: 9. This CDR3 region has 15 residues. Incomplete CDR3 DNA: TGTGCCAGCAGGCCTAGCGGGGGCCAGGGGGAGACC. This translates into CASRPSGGQGET. The whole CDR3 region reads CASRPSGGQGETQYF.

As to this clone: The CDR3 end is not reached by the read, which stops 3 residues before it; the germline J gene fills it in. This chain uses TRBV6-2 or TRBV6-3 with TRBJ2-3, with D unclear. With 3 bases removed from V and 7 bases from J, the gap between germline ends came to 5 bases. Germline V gives CDR1 MNHEY, CDR2 SVGEGT. The CDR3 sequence is 11 residues long. This CDR3 is CASSYSYTQYF. CDR3 bases read: TGTGCCAGCAGTTATTCCTATACG.

The CDR3 is CASSEIGGLLGWPLFF. The CDR3 bases that were read are TGTGCCAGCAGTGAAATCGGGGGGCTGTTAGGATGGCCA. The chain couples TRBV2 to TRBJ1-4; possible D gene TRBD1, 6 bases. The CDR3 goes on 3 residues after the read ends, and that part is filled in from the germline J gene. The CDR3 is made up of 16 amino acids. Germline V gene sequence: CDR1 SNHLY, CDR2 FYNNEI.

Turning to this clone: Read sequence stops 3 residues before the CDR3 end, and the germline J gene provides the missing end. The chain couples TRBV12-3 or TRBV12-4 to TRBJ1-3, with D unclear. This CDR3 has 15 residues. The ends were cut back, 5 bases at V and 0 bases at J, with 11 bases in the middle. CDR3 region: CASSLGRNSGNTIYF. The DNA read from the CDR3 is TGTGCCAGCAGTCTGGGCAGGAACTCTGGAAACACC.

Regarding this clone: The read stops 3 residues short of the end of the CDR3; the missing end is completed from the germline J gene. The rearrangement links TRBV19 to TRBJ1-6; TRBD1 might be the D (6 bases). The CDR3 runs 15 residues. Looked up from germline, CDR1 is LNHDA and CDR2 is SQIVND (reference sequence). The CDR3 sequence: CASSIRGTNRVTLHF. The covered CDR3 bases are TGTGCCAGTAGTATAAGGGGAACCAACAGGGTCACC.

The sequenced part of the CDR3 DNA is TGTGCCAGTAACACAGGCCCTCCGAATGAAAAA. Translation: CASNTGPPNEK. The CDR3 in full is CASNTGPPNEKLFF. The chain carries TRBV19 and TRBJ1-4; TRBD1 might be the D (5 bases). The read ends 3 residues before the CDR3 terminus; that terminus is restored from the germline J gene. Germline V CDR1 and CDR2: LNHDA, SQIVND (reference sequence). This CDR3 comprises 14 residues. Trimming took 7 bases from V and 5 from J, leaving 14 bases between them.

With regard to this clone: Sequencing ends 3 residues short of the CDR3 end; the germline J gene provides the rest. J is TRBJ2-7 and V is TRBV19, with 9 positions matching TRBD2. Trimming at V came to 1 base and at J to 6 bases, leaving 4 bases not matched to a gene. This CDR3 has 14 residues. Germline V gives CDR1 LNHDA, CDR2 SQIVND (reference sequence). CDR3 residues: CASSIVAGGFEQYF. The sequenced CDR3 bases are TGTGCCAGTAGTATAGTTGCGGGGGGGTTCGAG. Using reference TRBV19 and TRBJ2-7 for the parts outside the CDR3, the full variable domain is DGGITQSPKYLFRKEGQNVTLSCEQNLNHDAMYWYRQDPGQGLRLIYYSQIVNDFQKGDIAEGYSVSREKKESFPLTVTSAQKNPTAFYLCASSIVAGGFEQYFGPGTRLTVT.

Regarding this clone: With the read ending 3 residues before the CDR3 end, the germline J gene is used to fill in that end. V is TRBV12-3 or TRBV12-4 and J is TRBJ2-7; D remains ambiguous. The CDR3 runs 12 residues. The germline V and J ends were trimmed by 3 bases and 1 base, with 4 bases remaining between them. This chain's CDR3 is CASSFGSYEQYF. CDR3 bases read: TGTGCCAGCAGTTTCGGGTCCTACGAG.

Remarks on this clone: The read stops 3 residues short of the end of the CDR3; the missing end is completed from the germline J gene. The chain joins TRBV19 to TRBJ2-7; D is possibly TRBD1 (5 bases). Germline V lookup: CDR1 LNHDA, CDR2 SQIVND (reference sequence). V lost 3 bases, J lost 5 bases, and 14 bases lay in between. The CDR3 extends over 14 amino acids. This CDR3 is CASSIGQGNDEQYF. The part of the CDR3 DNA that was read is TGTGCCAGTAGTATTGGGCAGGGTAACGACGAG.

The sequenced CDR3 bases are TGTGCCAGCTCACCACGGCAGACAGGAATAACCCCAACCTACGAG. Amino acids: CASSPRQTGITPTYE. The entire CDR3 reads CASSPRQTGITPTYEQYF. The chain employs TRBV18 and TRBJ2-7; TRBD1 is a possible D gene (6 bases). The read ends 3 residues early relative to the CDR3; the germline J gene fills the gap. The germline V gene has CDR1 KGHSH and CDR2 LQKENI. The CDR3 runs 18 residues. V was shortened by 1 base and J by 2 bases, with 21 bases between the two germline ends.

As concerns this clone: With the read ending 3 residues before the CDR3 end, the germline J gene is used to fill in that end. V and J are TRBV7-9 and TRBJ2-5, with D maybe TRBD2 (6 bases). The V gene lost 5 bases and the J gene lost 5 bases, with 18 bases spanning the gap. Germline V gives CDR1 SEHNR, CDR2 FQNEAQ (reference sequence). This CDR3 contains 15 residues. The CDR3 bases that were read are TGTGCCAGCAGCCCCCCCGGCGGGGTCATTGAGACC. It yields the protein CASSPPGGVIET. The entire CDR3 protein is CASSPPGGVIETQYF.

About this clone itself: Read data end 3 residues before the CDR3 end; the end is taken from the germline J gene. This sequence joins TRBV2 and TRBJ2-3; 7 bases are a match to TRBD2. The J segment lost 0 bases and the V segment lost 5 bases, leaving 5 bases of the junction unmatched. The CDR3 runs 15 residues. CDR1 SNHLY and CDR2 FYNNEI come from the germline V gene. The part of the CDR3 DNA that was read is TGTGCCAGCAGTTCAGGGACTACTAGCACAGATACG. This sequence encodes CASSSGTTSTDT. The full CDR3 is CASSSGTTSTDTQYF. Full variable domain (rest looked up from reference TRBV2 and TRBJ2-3): EPEVTQTPSHQVTQMGQEVILRCVPISNHLYFYWYRQILGQKVEFLVSFYNNEISEKSEIFDDQFSVERPDGSNFTLKIRSTKLEDSAMYFCASSSGTTSTDTQYFGPGTRLTVL.

With regard to this clone: The read terminates 3 residues before the CDR3 end, so the remaining end is supplied by the germline J gene. This chain connects TRBV5-1 to TRBJ1-4; a weak D match, TRBD1 (5 bases). Trimming stripped 4 bases from V and 10 bases from J, with 17 bases between. Germline values: CDR1 SGHRS, CDR2 YFSETQ. The length of the CDR3 is 14 residues. Incomplete CDR3 DNA: TGCGCCAGCAGCCCGGGGGGATCAAAGGGAAAA. This codes for CASSPGGSKGK. The whole CDR3 protein is CASSPGGSKGKLFF.

With respect to this clone: The read halts 3 residues ahead of the CDR3 end, with the missing end drawn from the germline J gene. V gene TRBV11-2 combines with J gene TRBJ1-6, with D tentatively TRBD1 (6 bases). The CDR3 runs to 14 residues. CDR1 is SGHAT, CDR2 FQNNGV, per germline. V dropped 6 bases and J dropped 10 bases, with 16 bases sitting between them. The covered CDR3 bases are TGTGCCAGCAGTGTTGAAACAGGGAAGTCACCC. It translates to CASSVETGKSP. The complete CDR3 sequence is CASSVETGKSPLHF.

Note on this clone: The CDR3 end is not reached by the read, which stops 3 residues before it; the germline J gene fills it in. This chain joins TRBV5-1 and TRBJ1-1; 7 bases map to TRBD1. The CDR3 covers 16 residues. V lost 4 bases to trimming and J lost 1 base; unmatched junction nucleotides: 10. CDR1 and CDR2 from the germline V gene are SGHRS and YFSETQ. CDR3 DNA (partial): TGCGCCAGCAGCAAGGCGACAGGGCTATCGAACACTGAA. Encoded protein: CASSKATGLSNTE. The CDR3 in its entirety is CASSKATGLSNTEAFF.

Remarks on this clone: Germline is not matched at one junction end, which may reflect a read error. The sequenced fragment ends 3 residues before the CDR3 boundary, so the rest is inferred from the germline J gene. V gene TRBV20-1 combines with J gene TRBJ2-5, with a weak D call TRBD2 (5 bases). CDR3 length: 11 residues. CDR1 is DFQATT and CDR2 is SNEGSKA in the germline V gene (reference sequence). This chain's CDR3 is CSTRDIETQYF. The covered CDR3 bases are TGCAGTACTAGAGATATAGAGACC.

A note on this clone: Coverage ceases 3 residues before the CDR3 finishes, and the germline J gene fills in the end. V is TRBV13 and J is TRBJ2-3; 9 bases map to TRBD1. The germline V gene has CDR1 PRHDT and CDR2 FYEKMQ (reference sequence). J was trimmed by 2 bases and V by 0 bases; bases with no gene match: 6. The CDR3 loop spans 17 amino acids. CDR3: CASSLGGTGTFTDTQYF. CDR3 bases read: TGTGCCAGCAGCTTAGGCGGGACAGGGACTTTCACAGATACG.

A word on this clone: The read halts 3 residues ahead of the CDR3 end, with the missing end drawn from the germline J gene. The V and J genes are TRBV5-1 and TRBJ2-3; maybe TRBD1 (5 bases). The CDR3 contains 14 residues. Trimming left V 0 bases short and J 4 bases short, with 9 bases between. Germline loops: CDR1 SGHRS, CDR2 YFSETQ. CDR3 DNA (partial): TGCGCCAGCAGCTTGGATATAGGGGCAGATACG. This codes for CASSLDIGADT. The complete CDR3 sequence is CASSLDIGADTQYF.

In the case of this clone: A junction boundary mismatches the germline segment, possibly from a read error. The read gets to within 3 residues of the CDR3 end, and the germline J gene fills in the rest. The V call is TRBV20-1, the J call TRBJ1-6; 8 nucleotides align to TRBD1. Per germline, CDR1 DFQATT and CDR2 SNEGSKA (reference sequence). The CDR3 has 12 residues. The CDR3 here is CSGTGSLSALHF. The CDR3 bases that were read are TGCAGTGGGACAGGGTCCCTTTCAGCC.

Remarks on this clone: The read ends 3 residues shy of where the CDR3 ends; the end is completed using the germline J gene. The J gene is TRBJ1-5, the V gene TRBV19, with D possibly TRBD1 on 6 matching bases. CDR3 length: 14 residues. The germline V and J ends were trimmed by 5 bases and 1 base, with 9 bases remaining between them. Germline loops: CDR1 LNHDA, CDR2 SQIVND (reference sequence). The CDR3 DNA, read in part, is TGTGCCAGTAGTTTTGGACAGAGCAATCAGCCC. The encoded protein is CASSFGQSNQP. The whole CDR3 reads CASSFGQSNQPQHF. Filled out from reference TRBV19 and TRBJ1-5, the complete variable domain reads DGGITQSPKYLFRKEGQNVTLSCEQNLNHDAMYWYRQDPGQGLRLIYYSQIVNDFQKGDIAEGYSVSREKKESFPLTVTSAQKNPTAFYLCASSFGQSNQPQHFGDGTRLSIL.

Details on this clone: The read ends 3 residues before the CDR3 terminus; that terminus is restored from the germline J gene. The J gene is TRBJ1-3, the V gene TRBV10-3; D gene ambiguous. Trimming pared 0 bases from V and 0 bases from J, leaving 9 bases between. Germline CDR1 and CDR2: ENHRY and SYGVKD. CDR3 length: 16 residues. The CDR3 protein is CAISESGFSSGNTIYF. Partial CDR3 DNA: TGTGCCATCAGTGAGTCCGGGTTCAGCTCTGGAAACACC.

Concerning this clone: The CDR3 extends 3 residues past the end of the read, so its final part is completed from the germline J gene. The gene calls are TRBV6-1 and TRBJ2-6, with D unresolved. Germline V gene sequence: CDR1 MNHNS, CDR2 SASEGT. V lost 4 bases and J 0 bases, leaving 7 bases between the germline ends. The CDR3 is 15 residues long. The CDR3 reads CASSGVHSGANVLTF. The CDR3 bases that were read are TGTGCCAGCAGTGGTGTACACTCTGGGGCCAACGTC.

On this clone: The CDR3 extends 3 residues past the end of the read, so its final part is completed from the germline J gene. The chain links TRBV28 to TRBJ1-6; D is uncertain. The germline V gene has CDR1 MDHEN and CDR2 SYDVKM. V lost 6 bases, J lost 9 bases, and 12 bases lay in between. The CDR3 is made up of 13 amino acids. The DNA read from the CDR3 is TGTGCCAGCAGCCAAGACTCCCTTTCACCC. Translated, it gives CASSQDSLSP. The whole CDR3 region reads CASSQDSLSPLHF.

Worth noting for this clone: The CDR3 end is not reached by the read, which stops 3 residues before it; the germline J gene fills it in. The chain is built from TRBV5-1 and TRBJ2-3; 9 bases fit TRBD1. The CDR3 runs to 14 residues. Trimming took 4 bases from V and 5 from J; bases not matched to a gene: 5. The V gene's germline CDR1 is SGHRS and CDR2 YFSETQ. This chain's CDR3 is CASSRDREGDTQYF. Incomplete CDR3 DNA: TGCGCCAGCAGCAGGGACAGGGAGGGAGATACG.

With regard to this clone: The CDR3 extends 3 residues past the end of the read, so its final part is completed from the germline J gene. The V gene is TRBV7-9, the J gene TRBJ1-2; D is perhaps TRBD1 (6 bases). The CDR3 runs 14 residues. Trimming stripped 5 bases from V and 6 bases from J, with 16 bases between. Germline-derived CDR1 and CDR2 are SEHNR and FQNEAQ (reference sequence). Here the CDR3 reads CASSPRQGSDGYTF. The sequenced CDR3 bases are TGTGCCAGCAGCCCCCGCCAGGGGTCGGATGGC.

On this clone itself: The missing CDR3 end, 3 residues past where the read stops, is filled in from the germline J gene. The chain uses TRBV30 and TRBJ2-2, with D possibly being TRBD1 (6 bases). The CDR3 sequence is 16 residues long. CDR1 is GTSNPN and CDR2 is SVGIG in the germline V gene (reference sequence). The CDR3 bases that were read are TGTGCCTGGAGTTATAGGGTTGACAGGAGTAATTCACCG. Translation: CAWSYRVDRSNSP. The whole CDR3 sequence reads CAWSYRVDRSNSPLFF.

For this clone: The read terminates 3 residues before the CDR3 end, so the remaining end is supplied by the germline J gene. The V and J genes are TRBV14 and TRBJ1-2, with D possibly being TRBD1 (5 bases). There are 15 residues in the CDR3. The germline gives CDR1 SGHDN, CDR2 FVKESK. Trimming left V 0 bases short and J 6 bases short, with 14 bases between. CDR3 DNA, as far as it was read: TGTGCCAGCAGCCAAGATAGGGGCGGCGTCCATGGC. Translation gives CASSQDRGGVHG. The full CDR3 is CASSQDRGGVHGYTF.

A note on this clone: The read falls 3 residues short of the CDR3 end, and the missing part is taken from the germline J gene. The V and J genes are TRBV6-1 and TRBJ2-3; 10 bases match TRBD2. Germline lookup yields CDR1 MNHNS and CDR2 SASEGT. The CDR3 totals 15 residues. The V and J ends lost 2 bases and 3 bases, in that order; junction bases with no gene match: 2. The sequenced part of the CDR3 DNA is TGTGCCAGCAGTGAAATACTAGCGGGGACAGATACG. Its translation: CASSEILAGTDT. The whole CDR3 region reads CASSEILAGTDTQYF.

As for this clone: The read ends 3 residues before the CDR3 terminus; that terminus is restored from the germline J gene. This rearrangement joins TRBV7-8 to TRBJ2-7; maybe TRBD1 (6 bases). Germline CDR1 is SGHVS and CDR2 is FQNEAQ. This CDR3 comprises 16 residues. The ends were cut back, 2 bases at V and 3 bases at J, with 17 bases in the middle. The CDR3 bases that were read are TGTGCCAGCAGCTTATCCGCCGCACAGGGTGTCTACGAG. Its translation: CASSLSAAQGVYE. The entire CDR3 reads CASSLSAAQGVYEQYF.

Turning to this clone: Read sequence stops 3 residues before the CDR3 end, and the germline J gene provides the missing end. The chain recombines TRBV30 with TRBJ2-2; maybe TRBD1 (5 bases). Germline assignment: CDR1 GTSNPN and CDR2 SVGIG (reference sequence). The CDR3 extends over 16 amino acids. Incomplete CDR3 DNA: TGTGCCTGGAGCGCTACGATGGACACCGCTAATGAAAAG. Its protein is CAWSATMDTANEK. Given in full, the CDR3 is CAWSATMDTANEKLFF.

A remark on this clone: The DNA ends 3 residues before the CDR3 does, and the rest of the CDR3 is filled in from the germline J gene. This sample includes further DNA sequences coding for the same CDR3. The V call is TRBV6-1, the J call TRBJ1-2; 10 bases fit TRBD1. Germline assignment: CDR1 MNHNS and CDR2 SASEGT. This CDR3 is built from 16 residues. The CDR3 sequence is CASSVQTSGQGIGYTF. CDR3 bases read: TGTGCCAGCAGTGTCCAGACTTCGGGACAGGGGATCGGC.